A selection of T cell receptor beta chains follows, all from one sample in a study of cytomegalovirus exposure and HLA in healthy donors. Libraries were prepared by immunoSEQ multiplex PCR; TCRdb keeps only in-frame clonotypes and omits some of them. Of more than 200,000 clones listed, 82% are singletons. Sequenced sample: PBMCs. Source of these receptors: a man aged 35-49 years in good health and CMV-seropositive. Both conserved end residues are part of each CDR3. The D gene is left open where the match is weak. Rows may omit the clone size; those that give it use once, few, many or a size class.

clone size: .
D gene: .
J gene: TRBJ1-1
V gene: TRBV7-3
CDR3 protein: CASSLMGAANTEAFF
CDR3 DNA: TGTGCCAGCAGCTTGATGGGGGCTGCGAACACTGAAGCTTTCTTT

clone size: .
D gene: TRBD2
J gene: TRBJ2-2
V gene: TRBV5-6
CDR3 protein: CASSSGLVAGELFF
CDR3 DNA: TGTGCCAGCAGCTCGGGACTAGTAGCCGGGGAGCTGTTTTTT

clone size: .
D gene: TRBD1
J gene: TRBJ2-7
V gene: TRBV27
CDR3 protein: CASSSGQGNYEQYF
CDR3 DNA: TGTGCCAGCAGTTCGGGACAGGGAAACTACGAGCAGTACTTC

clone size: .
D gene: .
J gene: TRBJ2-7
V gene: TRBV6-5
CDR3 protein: CASSYEKTFYEQYF
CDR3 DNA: TGTGCCAGCAGTTACGAAAAGACATTCTACGAGCAGTACTTC

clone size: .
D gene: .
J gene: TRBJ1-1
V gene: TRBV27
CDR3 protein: CASSLQGLAEAFF
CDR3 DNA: TGTGCCAGCAGTCTACAGGGTTTGGCTGAAGCTTTCTTT

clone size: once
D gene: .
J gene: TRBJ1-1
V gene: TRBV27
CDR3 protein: CASSFTGNTEAFF
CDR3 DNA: TGTGCCAGCAGTTTTACGGGGAACACTGAAGCTTTCTTT

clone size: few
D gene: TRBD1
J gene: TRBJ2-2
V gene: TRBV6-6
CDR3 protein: CASTQRTGGDTGELFF
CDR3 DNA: TGTGCCAGCACTCAACGGACAGGGGGCGACACCGGGGAGCTGTTTTTT

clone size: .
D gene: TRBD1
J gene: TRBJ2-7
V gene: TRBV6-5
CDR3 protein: CASSRLGQGAYEQYF
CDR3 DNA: TGTGCCAGCAGTCGGTTGGGACAGGGGGCCTACGAGCAGTACTTC

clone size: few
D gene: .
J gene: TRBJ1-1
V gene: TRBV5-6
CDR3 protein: CASSLLGAPRGTEAFF
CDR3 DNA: TGTGCCAGCAGCTTGCTGGGGGCCCCCCGGGGCACTGAAGCTTTCTTT

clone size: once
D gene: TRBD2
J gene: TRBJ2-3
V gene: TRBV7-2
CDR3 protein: CASRGAGDAADTQYF
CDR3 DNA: TGTGCCAGCAGGGGAGCGGGAGACGCGGCAGATACGCAGTATTTT

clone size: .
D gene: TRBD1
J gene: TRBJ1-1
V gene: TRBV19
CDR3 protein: CASSVDRGSAFF
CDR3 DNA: TGTGCCAGTAGTGTTGACAGGGGTTCAGCTTTCTTT

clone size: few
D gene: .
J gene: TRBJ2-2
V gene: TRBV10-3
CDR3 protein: CAISETGIGELFF
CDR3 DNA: TGTGCCATCAGTGAGACAGGGATCGGGGAGCTGTTTTTT

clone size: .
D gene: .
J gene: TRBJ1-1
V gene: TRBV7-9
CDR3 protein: CASSNLGPRDTEAFF
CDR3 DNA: TGTGCCAGCAGCAATCTGGGGCCCCGAGACACTGAAGCTTTCTTT

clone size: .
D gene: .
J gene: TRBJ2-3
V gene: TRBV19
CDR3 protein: CASSNRTASTDTQYF
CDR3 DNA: TGTGCCAGTAGTAACCGGACAGCAAGCACAGATACGCAGTATTTT

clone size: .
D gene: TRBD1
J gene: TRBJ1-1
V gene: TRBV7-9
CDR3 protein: CASSRRQGEDTEAFF
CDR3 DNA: TGTGCCAGCAGCCGGAGACAGGGGGAGGACACTGAAGCTTTCTTT

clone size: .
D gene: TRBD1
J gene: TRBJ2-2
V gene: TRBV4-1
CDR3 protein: CASSQAGTGSTGELFF
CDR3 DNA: TGCGCCAGCAGCCAAGCCGGGACAGGCTCAACCGGGGAGCTGTTTTTT

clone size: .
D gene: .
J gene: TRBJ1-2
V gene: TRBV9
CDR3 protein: CASSGQGGANYGYTF
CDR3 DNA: TGTGCCAGCAGCGGTCAAGGGGGGGCGAACTATGGCTACACCTTC

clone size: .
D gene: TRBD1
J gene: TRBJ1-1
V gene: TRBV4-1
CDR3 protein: CASSHGQGMGAEAFF
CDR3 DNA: TGCGCCAGCAGCCATGGACAGGGGATGGGCGCTGAAGCTTTCTTT

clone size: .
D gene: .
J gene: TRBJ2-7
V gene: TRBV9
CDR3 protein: CASSVDAGPTYEQYF
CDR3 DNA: TGTGCCAGCAGCGTAGACGCGGGACCCACCTACGAGCAGTACTTC

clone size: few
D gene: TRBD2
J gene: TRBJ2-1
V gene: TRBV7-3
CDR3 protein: CASSLTFGTNSYNEQFF
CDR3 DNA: TGTGCCAGCAGCTTAACGTTTGGGACTAACTCCTACAATGAGCAGTTCTTC

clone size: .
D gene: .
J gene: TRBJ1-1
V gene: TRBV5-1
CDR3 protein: CASSTGTQNTEAFF
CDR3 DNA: TGCGCCAGCTCAACCGGGACACAGAACACTGAAGCTTTCTTT

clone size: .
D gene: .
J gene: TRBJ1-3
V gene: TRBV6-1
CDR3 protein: CASSERRDSNTIYF
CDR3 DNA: TGTGCCAGCAGTGAGCGCAGGGATAGTAACACCATATATTTT

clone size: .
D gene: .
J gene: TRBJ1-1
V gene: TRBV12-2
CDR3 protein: CASRYHPTPEAFF
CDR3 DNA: TGTGCAAGTCGCTACCACCCGACACCTGAAGCTTTCTTT

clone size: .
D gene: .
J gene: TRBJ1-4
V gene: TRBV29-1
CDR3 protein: CSVRFFRGEKLFF
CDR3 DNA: TGCAGCGTTCGGTTTTTTAGGGGTGAAAAACTGTTTTTT

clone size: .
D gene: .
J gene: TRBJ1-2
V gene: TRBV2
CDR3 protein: CASGSHGYTF
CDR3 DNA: TGTGCCAGCGGTAGCCATGGCTACACCTTC

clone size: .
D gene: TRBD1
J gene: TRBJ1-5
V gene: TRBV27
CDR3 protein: CASSLVGGNGGQPQHF
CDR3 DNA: TGTGCCAGCAGTTTAGTAGGGGGCAACGGGGGTCAGCCCCAGCATTTT

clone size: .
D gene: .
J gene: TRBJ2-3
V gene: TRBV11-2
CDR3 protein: CASSLVNRNEGDTQYF
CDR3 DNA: TGTGCCAGCAGCTTAGTCAATCGCAATGAGGGAGATACGCAGTATTTT

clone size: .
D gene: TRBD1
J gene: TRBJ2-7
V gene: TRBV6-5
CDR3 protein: CASSYVGGAYEQYF
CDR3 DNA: TGTGCCAGCAGTTACGTAGGGGGCGCCTACGAGCAGTACTTC

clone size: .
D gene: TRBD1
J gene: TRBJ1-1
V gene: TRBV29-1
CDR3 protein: CSVRDSEAFF
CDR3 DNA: TGCAGCGTCCGGGACAGTGAAGCTTTCTTT

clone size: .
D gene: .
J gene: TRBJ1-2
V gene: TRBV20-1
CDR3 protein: CSPRGLGGYTF
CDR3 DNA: TGCAGCCCCCGCGGTTTAGGTGGCTACACCTTC

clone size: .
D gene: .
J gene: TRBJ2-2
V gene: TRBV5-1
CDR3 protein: CASSLEAENTGELFF
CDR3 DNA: TGCGCCAGCAGCTTGGAAGCGGAGAACACCGGGGAGCTGTTTTTT

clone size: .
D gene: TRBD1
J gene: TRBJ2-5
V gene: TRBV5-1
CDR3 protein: CASSLRDSRETQYF
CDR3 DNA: TGCGCCAGCAGTCTCCGGGACAGCAGGGAGACCCAGTACTTC

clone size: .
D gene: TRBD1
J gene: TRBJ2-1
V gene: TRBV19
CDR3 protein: CASRRTGSDNEQFF
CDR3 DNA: TGTGCCAGTAGGCGGACAGGGTCAGACAATGAGCAGTTCTTC

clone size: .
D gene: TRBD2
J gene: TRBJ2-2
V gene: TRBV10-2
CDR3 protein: CASSEPGTSGNTGELFF
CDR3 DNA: TGCGCCAGCAGTGAGCCCGGGACTAGCGGGAACACCGGGGAGCTGTTTTTT

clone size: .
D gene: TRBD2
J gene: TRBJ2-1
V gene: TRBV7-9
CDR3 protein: CASSLAQWTSGRPSEQFF
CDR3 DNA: TGTGCCAGCAGCTTAGCCCAGTGGACTAGCGGGAGGCCTAGTGAGCAGTTCTTC

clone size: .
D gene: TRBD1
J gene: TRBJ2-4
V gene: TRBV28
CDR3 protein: CASSQPPTGGGKNIQYF
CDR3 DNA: TGTGCCAGCAGCCAACCTCCGACAGGGGGAGGCAAAAACATTCAGTACTTC

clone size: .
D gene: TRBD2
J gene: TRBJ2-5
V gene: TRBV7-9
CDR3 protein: CASQTSGRQETQYF
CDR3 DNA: TGTGCCAGCCAAACTAGCGGGAGACAAGAGACCCAGTACTTC

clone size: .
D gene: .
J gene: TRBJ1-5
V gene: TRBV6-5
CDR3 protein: CASSHRDQPQHF
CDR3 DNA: TGTGCCAGCAGTCACAGGGATCAGCCCCAGCATTTT

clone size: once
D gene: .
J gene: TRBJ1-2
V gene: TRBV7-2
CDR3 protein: CASSLTTGYGYTF
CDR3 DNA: TGTGCCAGCAGCTTGACGACGGGCTATGGCTACACCTTC

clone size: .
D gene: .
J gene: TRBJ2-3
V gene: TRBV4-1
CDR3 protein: CASSQDTSTDTQYF
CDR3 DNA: TGCGCCAGCAGCCAAGACACTAGCACAGATACGCAGTATTTT

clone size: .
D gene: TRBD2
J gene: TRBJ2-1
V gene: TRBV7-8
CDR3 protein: CASRSGGMAGGPSGYEQFF
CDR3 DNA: TGTGCCAGCAGATCAGGAGGGATGGCGGGAGGGCCCTCGGGTTATGAGCAGTTCTTC

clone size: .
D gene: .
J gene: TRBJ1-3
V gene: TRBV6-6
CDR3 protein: CASSQTPRSGNTIYF
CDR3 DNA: TGTGCCAGCAGCCAGACACCGCGATCTGGAAACACCATATATTTT

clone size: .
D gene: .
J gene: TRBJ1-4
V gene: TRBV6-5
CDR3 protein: CASSRTARGSEKLFF
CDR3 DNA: TGTGCCAGCAGTCGGACAGCCCGGGGCAGTGAAAAACTGTTTTTT

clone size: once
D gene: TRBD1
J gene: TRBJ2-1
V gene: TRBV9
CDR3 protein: CASSVGTGPNEQFF
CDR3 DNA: TGTGCCAGCAGCGTAGGGACAGGGCCTAATGAGCAGTTCTTC

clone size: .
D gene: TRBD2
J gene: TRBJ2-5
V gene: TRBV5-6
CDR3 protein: CASILGLAGQETQYF
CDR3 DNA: TGTGCCAGCATCCTAGGACTAGCGGGCCAAGAGACCCAGTACTTC

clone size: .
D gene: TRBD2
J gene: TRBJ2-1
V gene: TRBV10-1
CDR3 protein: CASSDAGGPHNEQFF
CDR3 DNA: TGCGCCAGCAGTGACGCGGGAGGGCCTCACAATGAGCAGTTCTTC

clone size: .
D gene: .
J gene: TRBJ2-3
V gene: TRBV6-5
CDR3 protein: CASSYSRGSTDTQYF
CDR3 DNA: TGTGCCAGCAGTTACTCGCGGGGTAGCACAGATACGCAGTATTTT

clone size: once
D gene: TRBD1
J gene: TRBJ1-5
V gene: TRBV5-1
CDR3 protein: CASSPRTGPDQPQHF
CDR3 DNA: TGCGCCAGCAGCCCGAGGACAGGGCCCGATCAGCCCCAGCATTTT

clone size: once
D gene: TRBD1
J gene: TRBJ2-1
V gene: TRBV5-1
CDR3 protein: CASSPRDRGYNEQFF
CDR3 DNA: TGCGCCAGCAGCCCTCGGGACAGGGGATACAATGAGCAGTTCTTC

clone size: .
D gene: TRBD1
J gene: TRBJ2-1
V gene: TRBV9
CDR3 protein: CASSQQGLSYNEQFF
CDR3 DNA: TGTGCCAGCAGCCAACAGGGGCTCTCCTACAATGAGCAGTTCTTC

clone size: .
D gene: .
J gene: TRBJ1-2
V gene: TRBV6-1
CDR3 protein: CASSETQGYYGYTF
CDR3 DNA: TGTGCCAGCAGTGAAACCCAGGGCTACTATGGCTACACCTTC

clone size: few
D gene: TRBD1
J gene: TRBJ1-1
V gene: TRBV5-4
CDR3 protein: CASSLAGTGNTEAFF
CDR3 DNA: TGTGCCAGCAGCTTGGCCGGGACAGGGAACACTGAAGCTTTCTTT

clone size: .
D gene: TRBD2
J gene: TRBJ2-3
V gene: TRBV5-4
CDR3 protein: CASSQRTSGDTDTQYF
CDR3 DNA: TGTGCCAGCAGCCAAAGGACTAGCGGGGACACAGATACGCAGTATTTT

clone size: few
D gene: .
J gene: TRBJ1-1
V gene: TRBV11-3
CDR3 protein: CASSPRGAGRGDEAFF
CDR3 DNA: TGTGCCAGCAGCCCTCGGGGTGCAGGACGTGGGGATGAAGCTTTCTTT